These 28 T cell receptor beta chains originate from one sample sequenced in a study of T cells in Graves' hyperthyroidism and ophthalmopathy. Authors of the study amplified TCR beta CDR3 regions from RNA transcripts. A set of HTBI primers served as the primers for a first-round RT-PCR of the TCR CDR3. MiXCR, run by TCRdb on the multiplex PCR reads, gives a single entry per CDR3 protein. There are about 360,000 distinct CDR3 sequences in the sample; about 13% occur only once, and 9.2% lies in the top ten. The sequencing sample was made of blood. The receptors here all came from a woman under 30 with Graves' hyperthyroidism.

This clonotype was seen at least ten times. The chain uses TRBV27 and TRBJ2-4, with D hard to call. V lost 5 bases and J lost 0, with 14 bases in between. CDR3 length: 16 residues. The V gene's germline CDR1 is MNHEY and CDR2 SMNVEV (reference sequence). CDR3 bases: TGTGCCAGCAGTCTTACTACTTCCTTAGCCAAAAACATTCAGTACTTC. It translates to CASSLTTSLAKNIQYF.

This chain uses TRBV30 with TRBJ1-2, with D hard to call. Germline V gene sequence: CDR1 GTSNPN, CDR2 SVGIG (reference sequence). The V end lost 2 bases, the J end lost 7 bases, and 14 bases lay between the germline ends. The CDR3 totals 13 residues. Written as DNA, the CDR3 is TGTGCCTGGAGTACTTCAAGGGTTCTTGGCTACACCTTC. It specifies CAWSTSRVLGYTF. Full variable domain (remainder filled in from reference TRBV30 and TRBJ1-2): SQTIHQWPATLVQPVGSPLSLECTVEGTSNPNLYWYRQAAGRGLQLLFYSVGIGQISSEVPQNLSASRPQDRQFILSSKKLLLSDSGFYLCAWSTSRVLGYTFGSGTRLTVV.

This clonotype was recorded many times. The chain carries TRBV4-1 and TRBJ1-2, with 7 bases lining up with TRBD1. The CDR3 loop spans 14 amino acids. V trimming: 3 bases; J trimming: 2 bases; junction bases outside the gene matches: 3. CDR1 and CDR2 from the germline V gene are MGHRA and YSYEKL. DNA of the CDR3: TGCGCCAGCAGCCACCTACAGGGGAACTATGGCTACACCTTC. Its translation: CASSHLQGNYGYTF.

This sequence joins TRBV11-2 and TRBJ2-3; TRBD2 aligns across 11 bases. The trim removed 1 base at V and 5 bases at J, leaving 11 bases unmatched. This CDR3 spans 18 amino acids. Germline V CDR1 and CDR2: SGHAT, FQNNGV. CDR3 nucleotide sequence: TGTGCCAGCAGCTTAGGGGTTCTAGCGGGAGGACAGAAAGATACGCAGTATTTT. Protein sequence: CASSLGVLAGGQKDTQYF. The full variable domain, rest sourced from reference TRBV11-2 and TRBJ2-3, is EAGVAQSPRYKIIEKRQSVAFWCNPISGHATLYWYQQILGQGPKLLIQFQNNGVVDDSQLPKDRFSAERLKGVDSTLKIQPAKLEDSAVYLCASSLGVLAGGQKDTQYFGPGTRLTVL.

The table lists this clonotype with many counts. The J gene is TRBJ1-1, the V gene TRBV5-8, with D unclear. Germline CDR1 is SGHTS and CDR2 is YDEGEE. The ends were cut back, 2 bases at V and 1 base at J, with 6 bases in the middle. The CDR3 has 13 amino acids. CDR3 nucleotide sequence: TGTGCCAGCAGCTTAATGGGGAACACTGAAGCTTTCTTT. Translating it yields CASSLMGNTEAFF. Variable domain in full (rest from reference TRBV5-8 and TRBJ1-1): EAGVTQSPTHLIKTRGQQATLRCSPISGHTSVYWYQQALGLGLQFLLWYDEGEERNRGNFPPRFSGRQFPNYSSELNVNALELEDSALYLCASSLMGNTEAFFGQGTRLTVV.

This clonotype showed up many times. This rearrangement joins TRBV20-1 to TRBJ1-1; D is uncertain. This CDR3 has 11 residues. The germline gives CDR1 DFQATT, CDR2 SNEGSKA (reference sequence). Trimming took off 5 bases at V and 6 bases at J, with 10 bases between the two ends. CDR3 in DNA: TGCAGTGCTCCGGACGGGCCTGAAGCTTTCTTT. As protein: CSAPDGPEAFF.

This clonotype was detected many times. The V gene is TRBV5-1, the J gene TRBJ1-3; a weak D match, TRBD1 (5 bases). CDR3 length: 15 amino acids. Germline CDR1 and CDR2: SGHRS and YFSETQ. Trimming left V 2 bases short and J 0 bases short, with 9 bases between. The CDR3 nucleotides read TGCGCCAGCAGCTTTGACAGTAGCTCTGGAAACACCATATATTTT. This encodes CASSFDSSSGNTIYF.

This clonotype was counted at least ten times. The chain couples TRBV28 to TRBJ2-7; TRBD1 aligns across 7 bases. V shed 6 bases, J shed 1 base, and the junction held 3 bases outside the gene matches. This CDR3 is built from 13 residues. Germline-derived CDR1 and CDR2 are MDHEN and SYDVKM. The CDR3 loop reads CASRSGQSYEQYF. CDR3 in DNA: TGTGCCAGCAGGTCGGGACAGTCCTACGAGCAGTACTTC.

The CDR3 reads CASSHGTAYEQYF. The CDR3 DNA follows: TGCGCCAGCAGCCATGGGACAGCCTACGAGCAGTACTTC. The V and J genes are TRBV4-1 and TRBJ2-7, with TRBD1 matching 7 bases. The CDR3 extends over 13 amino acids. The germline gives CDR1 MGHRA, CDR2 YSYEKL. With V trimmed by 3 bases and J by 2 bases, 1 base remained unmatched.

This clonotype was counted many times. The gene calls are TRBV6-5 and TRBJ2-1; TRBD2 is a possible D gene (6 bases). The CDR3 is 14 amino acids. Trimming cost V 2 bases and J 10 bases, with 15 bases left between them. Germline loops: CDR1 MNHEY, CDR2 SVGAGI. CDR3 DNA sequence: TGTGCCAGCAGTTACCGGGGACTGGTAGGGGAGCAGTTCTTC. Translating it yields CASSYRGLVGEQFF.

This clonotype was observed many times. The V call is TRBV5-1, the J call TRBJ2-2; a possible D gene is TRBD1 (5 bases). CDR3 length: 14 residues. Germline loops: CDR1 SGHRS, CDR2 YFSETQ. The V end was cut by 9 bases, the J end by 6 bases, with 18 bases between. The CDR3 DNA reads as TGCGCCACCTCCGTCGACTCCAGGGCCGGGGAGCTGTTTTTT. It yields the protein CATSVDSRAGELFF.

This chain uses TRBV6-1 with TRBJ1-2, with a tentative D call TRBD1 (5 bases). Trimming pared 6 bases from V and 3 bases from J, leaving 11 bases between. CDR3 length: 13 amino acids. CDR1 MNHNS and CDR2 SASEGT come from the germline V gene. The CDR3 DNA follows: TGTGCCAGCAGGACCACAGGCGACTATGGCTACACCTTC. It specifies CASRTTGDYGYTF.

This clonotype occurred many times. V is TRBV7-9 and J is TRBJ1-2, with 7 bases identical to TRBD1. CDR3 length: 13 residues. V was clipped by 5 bases and J by 9 bases; unmatched bases: 9. Germline V gene data show CDR1 as SEHNR and CDR2 as FQNEAQ (reference sequence). DNA of the CDR3: TGTGCCAGCAGCGAATCCCGACAGGGTCGCTACACCTTC. Translated: CASSESRQGRYTF.

This clonotype appeared a few times. The rearrangement uses TRBV20-1 and TRBJ1-5; unclear D gene. Trimming removed 1 base at V and 2 bases at J, with 9 bases between. The CDR3 runs 14 residues. Germline-derived CDR1 and CDR2 are DFQATT and SNEGSKA (reference sequence). The CDR3 region has the DNA TGCAGTGCTAGAGCGGGGTTCGGCAATCAGCCCCAGCATTTT. Translating it yields CSARAGFGNQPQHF.

A few counts support this clonotype. The V gene is TRBV6-2 or TRBV6-3, the J gene TRBJ2-7; TRBD1 matches at 7 bases. CDR1 and CDR2 from the germline V gene are MNHEY and SVGEGT. CDR3 length: 15 amino acids. Losses at the gene ends were 5 bases for V and 0 bases for J; bases not matched to a gene: 7. CDR3 sequence: CASSERQGPSYEQYF. CDR3 nucleotide sequence: TGTGCCAGCAGTGAAAGACAGGGACCCTCCTACGAGCAGTACTTC.

Comment on this clonotype: It may be a read error: a sequence one base away is much more abundant. The chain carries TRBV18 and TRBJ2-5, with D possibly matching TRBD2 (6 bases). The CDR3 totals 16 residues. Germline lookup yields CDR1 KGHSH and CDR2 LQKENI. CDR3 DNA sequence: TGTCCCAGCTCACTGGGCGGGATCACCAAACAAGAGACCCAGTACTTC. This translates into CPSSLGGITKQETQYF. The whole variable domain, remainder taken from reference TRBV18 and TRBJ2-5, is NAGVMQNPRHLVRRRGQEARLRCSPMKGHSHVYWYRQLPEEGLKFMVYLQKENIIDESGMPKERFSAEFPKEGPSILRIQQVVRGDSAAYFCPSSLGGITKQETQYFGPGTRLLVL.

About this clonotype itself: A much bigger clone sits one base away, suggesting this may be a read error. The genes are TRBV12-3 or TRBV12-4 and TRBJ2-3; possibly TRBD2 for D (5 bases). This CDR3 comprises 14 residues. CDR3 DNA: TGTGCCAGCAGTTTCCGACTAACCACAGATGCGCAGTATTTT. Protein product: CASSFRLTTDAQYF.

This clonotype was picked up many times. The chain combines TRBV4-1 with TRBJ2-1; D tentatively reads TRBD1 or TRBD2 (5 bases each). Germline lookup yields CDR1 MGHRA and CDR2 YSYEKL. The germline V and J ends were trimmed by 0 bases and 3 bases, with 12 bases remaining between them. The CDR3 spans 16 residues. CDR3 nucleotide sequence: TGCGCCAGCAGCCAAGATCTGGGGACCTTCTACAATGAGCAGTTCTTC. It specifies CASSQDLGTFYNEQFF.

The sample holds many counts of this clonotype. J is TRBJ2-7 and V is TRBV7-2; TRBD1 matches at 10 bases. V gave up 6 bases and J gave up 4 bases; unmatched junction bases: 9. CDR1 is SGHTA and CDR2 is FQGNSA in the germline V gene. The CDR3 is 15 residues long. The CDR3 DNA reads TGTGCCAGCAGAACTCCGGAGGGACAGGGGTACGAGCAGTACTTC. It specifies CASRTPEGQGYEQYF.

This clonotype was detected ten times or more. Germline and junction disagree at one end, which may indicate a read error. This sequence joins TRBV3-1 and TRBJ2-3; the D gene is possibly TRBD1 (7 bases). CDR3 length equals 15 residues. Germline V gene sequence: CDR1 LGHDT, CDR2 YNNKEL (reference sequence). The CDR3 region is CASSQGGGGTDTQYF. The CDR3, as DNA: TGTGCCAGCAGCCAAGGTGGAGGGGGCACCGATACGCAGTATTTT.

Many counts were recorded for this clonotype. The rearrangement uses TRBV12-3 or TRBV12-4 and TRBJ2-1; TRBD2 is a possible D gene (6 bases). There are 15 residues in the CDR3. Trimming took off 6 bases at V and 7 bases at J, with 19 bases between the two ends. The chain's CDR3 is CASSLVSGGTNEQFF. The DNA of the CDR3 is TGTGCCAGCAGCTTGGTCTCGGGCGGGACGAATGAGCAGTTCTTC.

This clonotype has at least ten counts. The chain is built from TRBV28 and TRBJ2-1, with 7 nucleotides matching TRBD2. CDR3 size: 13 residues. V lost 5 bases, J lost 14 bases, and 12 bases stayed unmatched. CDR1 is MDHEN and CDR2 is SYDVKM in the germline V gene. This CDR3 reads CASSIQVEGREFF. The CDR3 DNA is TGTGCCAGCAGTATACAGGTGGAGGGGAGGGAGTTCTTC. Combining the CDR3 with reference TRBV28 and TRBJ2-1 gives the whole variable domain DVKVTQSSRYLVKRTGEKVFLECVQDMDHENMFWYRQDPGLGLRLIYFSYDVKMKEKGDIPEGYSVSREKKERFSLILESASTNQTSMYLCASSIQVEGREFFGPGTRLTVL.

This chain connects TRBV14 to TRBJ1-1; 8 bases map to TRBD1. CDR1 SGHDN and CDR2 FVKESK come from the germline V gene. Losses at the gene ends were 4 bases for V and 11 bases for J; bases not matched to a gene: 6. This CDR3 has 12 residues. The CDR3 here is CASSRQGQDAFF. In DNA, the CDR3 is TGTGCCAGCAGCCGACAGGGACAGGATGCTTTCTTT. The full variable domain, completed using reference TRBV14 and TRBJ1-1, is EAGVTQFPSHSVIEKGQTVTLRCDPISGHDNLYWYRRVMGKEIKFLLHFVKESKQDESGMPNNRFLAERTGGTYSTLKVQPAELEDSGVYFCASSRQGQDAFFGQGTRLTVV.

The chain's CDR3 is CASGVTTNEKLFF. The CDR3 region has the DNA TGCGCCAGTGGAGTTACAACTAATGAAAAACTGTTTTTT. The rearrangement links TRBV5-1 to TRBJ1-4; D is ambiguous. The germline V gene has CDR1 SGHRS and CDR2 YFSETQ. This CDR3 is 13 amino acids long. The V end was cut by 8 bases, the J end by 0 bases, with 8 bases between.

This clonotype was observed at least ten times. The CDR3 region is CASSFSRTGRTEAFF. The CDR3 coding sequence is TGTGCCAGCAGTTTTTCACGGACAGGGAGGACTGAAGCTTTCTTT. The chain recombines TRBV27 with TRBJ1-1; 8 bases fit TRBD1. J lost 5 bases, V lost 3 bases, and 8 bases had no gene match. Germline V gene lookup returns CDR1 MNHEY and CDR2 SMNVEV (reference sequence). The CDR3 spans 15 residues.

This clonotype was counted many times. This chain uses TRBV7-2 with TRBJ2-3; maybe TRBD2 (6 bases). V lost 5 bases, J lost 6 bases, and 18 bases lay in between. CDR1 SGHTA and CDR2 FQGNSA come from the germline V gene. The CDR3 has 15 residues. DNA for the CDR3: TGTGCCAGCAGCCCCGGGGGAAGTTTTAGGGATACGCAGTATTTT. This translates into CASSPGGSFRDTQYF.

This clonotype has a handful of counts. This sequence joins TRBV5-8 and TRBJ1-5; D is undetermined. CDR1 is SGHTS, CDR2 YDEGEE, per germline. The germline V and J ends were trimmed by 2 bases and 9 bases, with 6 bases remaining between them. The CDR3 runs 11 residues. CDR3 loop: CASSFVGPQHF. The CDR3 coding sequence is TGTGCCAGCAGCTTCGTTGGGCCCCAGCATTTT.

This clonotype was counted many times. The J gene is TRBJ1-2, the V gene TRBV11-2, with 9 bases identical to TRBD1. Per germline, CDR1 SGHAT and CDR2 FQNNGV. V trimming: 5 bases; J trimming: 2 bases; junction bases outside the gene matches: 9. CDR3 size: 16 residues. The CDR3 DNA reads TGTGCCAGCAGCCTAAGCCGGGACAGGGAAAACTATGGCTACACCTTC. It codes for CASSLSRDRENYGYTF.